Given below is one TCR beta chain in context. Only one count was recorded for this clone. The antigen this receptor binds is unknown. It has no much larger one-base neighbor in the sample; base qualities were not kept. This entry belongs to a study of graft-versus-host responses after intestinal transplantation (dated by TCRdb to about 2021). Regarding the research as a whole: The transplants that recipients got were multivisceral, liver-intestinal, or isolated intestinal. All recipients received anti-thymocyte globulin induction followed by maintenance tacrolimus and steroids for approximately 3 years. After intestinal transplantation, graft-versus-host and host-versus-graft alloreactive T cell clones in the graft, circulation and bone marrow were tracked using bulk TCR-beta CDR3 sequencing. To identify alloreactive clones, pre-transplant mixed lymphocyte reaction products were sequenced and then compared with unstimulated pre-transplant donor and recipient T cells. The cohort enrolled 20 to 25 intestinal transplant recipients, one of whom was a retransplant, and a few patients without pretransplant specimens were excluded. Donor T cell macrochimerism was defined as a peak of at least 4% donor T cells among recipient peripheral blood mononuclear cells. Instead of going to the commercial service, samples from a few later patients were sequenced in-house on an Illumina MiSeq and processed with MiXCR.

Trimming removed 2 bases from V and 8 bases from J, leaving 12 bases between the germline ends. There are 13 amino acids in the CDR3, from cysteine to phenylalanine inclusive. Solely the CDR3 DNA is kept, with 39 bases framed from the first base. CDR1 and CDR2 are drawn from the germline V gene: KGHSH, LQKENI. The full study reports these points: Early after transplant, declines in HvG clones were associated with peak levels of circulating GvH clones. GvH clones turned up in recipient bone marrow, with some appearing earlier in ileal mucosa or blood, a pattern consistent with an intestinal mucosal origin. In the allografts of patients with donor T cell macrochimerism, GvH to HvG T cell clonal ratios were high. The relatively low number and heterogeneity of intestinal transplant patients limited the conclusions.

According to the study, the label for this sample's time point signals: cells obtained before transplantation from donor or recipient. CD3+CD4+ and CD3+CD8+ populations were FACS-sorted from unstimulated pre-transplant donor and recipient cells taken from spleen or lymph nodes. Receptors were amplified or captured by the immunoSEQ multiplex PCR assay. For most patients, genomic DNA was isolated using the Qiagen DNeasy Blood and Tissue Kit and was shipped frozen to Adaptive Biotechnologies for TCR sequencing. High-throughput TCR-beta CDR3 sequencing of genomic DNA from most patients was performed by Adaptive Biotechnologies. As for how the authors treated the data: TCR sequencing data were retrieved from Adaptive's ImmunoSEQ software for 15 to 20 patients, whereas a few other patients were processed with MiXCR and VDJtools. To correct CD4 versus CD8 sorting errors, any sequence found in both subsets at a frequency ratio below 5:1 was removed. CDR3 nucleotide sequences shared by donor and recipient were removed because the origin of these sequences could not be assigned. Alloreactive clones required at least 2-fold expansion over unstimulated cells and minimum CFSE-low frequency of 0.002% (template counts) or 0.001% (read counts). Clones were considered mappable if detected in sequenced pre-transplant spleen, lymph node, or MLR CFSE-low populations of the donor or recipient. The cumulative frequency of alloreactive clones was calculated as a percentage of all sequences, weighted by copy number. The table was pulled from immuneACCESS by TCRdb, which kept in-frame rearrangements only. Such tables lose some clones; where checked, under half of the loss comes from unresolved V genes, and the rest has no known cause. The D gene and trimming were derived from the DNA, and the V and J assignments and clone size from that table. For this sample the table gives more than 85,000 clones, of which about 90% were detected only once. The ten biggest clones cover around 0.067% of the sample.

The source of this sequence is a human donor who was the organ donor for an intestinal transplant. Sequenced material: unstimulated CD8+ T cells sorted from spleen or lymph node cells, taken before transplant. The sequence links TRBV18 to TRBJ1-1, with no confidently assigned D gene. The DNA sequence is TGTGCCAGCTCACCATTATCGGAGAAGGAAGCTTTCTTT. Its coded protein is CASSPLSEKEAFF.